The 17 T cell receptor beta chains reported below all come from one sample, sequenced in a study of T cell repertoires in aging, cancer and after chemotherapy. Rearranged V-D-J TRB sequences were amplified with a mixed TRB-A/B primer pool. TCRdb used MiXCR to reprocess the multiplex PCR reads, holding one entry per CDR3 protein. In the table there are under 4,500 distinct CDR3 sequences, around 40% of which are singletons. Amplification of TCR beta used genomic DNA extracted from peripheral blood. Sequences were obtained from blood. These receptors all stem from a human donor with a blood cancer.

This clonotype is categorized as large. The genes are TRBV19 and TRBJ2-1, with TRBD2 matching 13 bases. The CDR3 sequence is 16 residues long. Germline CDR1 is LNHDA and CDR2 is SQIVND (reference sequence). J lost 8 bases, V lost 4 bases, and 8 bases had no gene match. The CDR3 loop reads CASSTRRTSGSHEQFF. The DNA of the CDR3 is TGTGCCAGTAGTACCCGGCGGACTAGCGGGAGTCATGAGCAGTTCTTC.

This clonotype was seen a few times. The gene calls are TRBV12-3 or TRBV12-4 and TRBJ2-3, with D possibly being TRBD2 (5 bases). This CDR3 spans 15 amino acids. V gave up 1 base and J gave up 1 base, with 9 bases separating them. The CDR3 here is CASSLGWGGTDTQYF. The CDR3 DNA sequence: TGTGCCAGCAGTTTAGGTTGGGGAGGCACAGATACGCAGTATTTT.

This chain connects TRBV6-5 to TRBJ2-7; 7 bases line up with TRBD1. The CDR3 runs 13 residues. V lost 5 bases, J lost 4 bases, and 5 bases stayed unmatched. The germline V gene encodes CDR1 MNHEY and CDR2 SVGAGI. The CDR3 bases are TGTGCCAGCAGTCTAGGACAGGTGTACGAGCAGTACTTC. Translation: CASSLGQVYEQYF.

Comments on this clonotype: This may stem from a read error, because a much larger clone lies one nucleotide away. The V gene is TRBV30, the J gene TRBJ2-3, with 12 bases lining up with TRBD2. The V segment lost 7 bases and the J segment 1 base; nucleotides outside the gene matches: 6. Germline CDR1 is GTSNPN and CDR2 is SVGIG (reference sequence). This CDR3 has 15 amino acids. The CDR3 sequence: CALGRLAGGTDTQYF. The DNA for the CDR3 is TGTGCCTTGGGAAGACTAGCGGGGGGCACAGATACGCAGTATTTT.

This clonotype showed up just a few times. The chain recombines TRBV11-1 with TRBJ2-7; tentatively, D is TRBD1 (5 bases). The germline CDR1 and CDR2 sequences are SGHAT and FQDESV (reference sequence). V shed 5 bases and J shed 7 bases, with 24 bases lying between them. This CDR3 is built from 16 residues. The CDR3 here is CASSLNLGAAFQEQYF. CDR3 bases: TGTGCCAGCAGCCTTAACTTAGGGGCGGCCTTCCAGGAGCAGTACTTC.

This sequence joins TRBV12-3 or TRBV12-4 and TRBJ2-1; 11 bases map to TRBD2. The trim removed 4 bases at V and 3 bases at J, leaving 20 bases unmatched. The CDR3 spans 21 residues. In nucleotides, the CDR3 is TGTGCCAGCAGTTCCTCCCTTGGAGGGCTAGCGGGAGGCTTCTTCTACAATGAGCAGTTCTTC. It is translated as CASSSSLGGLAGGFFYNEQFF.

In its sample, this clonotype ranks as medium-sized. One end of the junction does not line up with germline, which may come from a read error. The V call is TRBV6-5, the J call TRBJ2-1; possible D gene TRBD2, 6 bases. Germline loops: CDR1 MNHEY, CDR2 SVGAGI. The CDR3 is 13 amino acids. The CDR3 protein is CASSYSNTGDLLF. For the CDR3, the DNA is TGTGCCAGCAGTTACTCGAATACGGGAGACCTACTCTTC.

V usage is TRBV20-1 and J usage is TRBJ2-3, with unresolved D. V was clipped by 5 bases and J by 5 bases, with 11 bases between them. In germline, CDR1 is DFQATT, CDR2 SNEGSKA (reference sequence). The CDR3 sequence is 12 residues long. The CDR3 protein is CSAPSSVDTQYF. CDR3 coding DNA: TGCAGTGCTCCATCGTCTGTAGATACGCAGTATTTT.

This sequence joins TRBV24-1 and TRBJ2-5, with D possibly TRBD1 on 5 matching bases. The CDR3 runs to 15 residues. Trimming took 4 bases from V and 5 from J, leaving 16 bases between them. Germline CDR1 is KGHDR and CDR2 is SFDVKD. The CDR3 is CATSEGRRLGETQYF. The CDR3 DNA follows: TGTGCCACCAGTGAGGGGCGAAGGCTGGGCGAGACCCAGTACTTC.

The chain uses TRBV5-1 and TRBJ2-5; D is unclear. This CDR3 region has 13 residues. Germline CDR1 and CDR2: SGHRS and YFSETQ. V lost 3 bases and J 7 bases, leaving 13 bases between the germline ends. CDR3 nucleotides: TGCGCCAGCAGCTCAACTTCACGCGGGACCCAGTACTTC. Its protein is CASSSTSRGTQYF.

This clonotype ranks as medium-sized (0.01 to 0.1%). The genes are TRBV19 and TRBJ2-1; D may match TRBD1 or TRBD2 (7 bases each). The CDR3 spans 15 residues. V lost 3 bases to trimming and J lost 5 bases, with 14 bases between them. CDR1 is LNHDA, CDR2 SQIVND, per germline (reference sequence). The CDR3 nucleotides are TGTGCCAGTAGTATCCCACAGGGGACTAACAATGAGCAGTTCTTC. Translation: CASSIPQGTNNEQFF.

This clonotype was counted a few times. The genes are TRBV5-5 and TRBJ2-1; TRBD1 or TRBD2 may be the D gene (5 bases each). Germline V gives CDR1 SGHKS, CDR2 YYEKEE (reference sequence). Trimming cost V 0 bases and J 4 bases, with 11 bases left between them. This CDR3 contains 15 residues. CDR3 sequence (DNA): TGTGCCAGCAGCTTGGACTGGGGGAATTACAATGAGCAGTTCTTC. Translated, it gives CASSLDWGNYNEQFF.

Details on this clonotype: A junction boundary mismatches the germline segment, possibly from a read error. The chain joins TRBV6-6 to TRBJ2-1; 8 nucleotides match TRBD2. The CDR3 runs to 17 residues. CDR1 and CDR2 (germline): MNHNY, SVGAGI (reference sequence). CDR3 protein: CAISAPVSGSAYNEQFF. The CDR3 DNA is TGTGCCATCAGTGCCCCAGTAAGCGGGAGCGCCTACAATGAGCAGTTCTTC.

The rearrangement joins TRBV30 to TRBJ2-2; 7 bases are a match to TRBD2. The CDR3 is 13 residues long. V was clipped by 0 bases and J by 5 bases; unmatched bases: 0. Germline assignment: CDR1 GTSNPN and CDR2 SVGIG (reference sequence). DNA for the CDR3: TGTGCCTGGAGTGTACTAGCGACCGGGGAGCTGTTTTTT. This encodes CAWSVLATGELFF.

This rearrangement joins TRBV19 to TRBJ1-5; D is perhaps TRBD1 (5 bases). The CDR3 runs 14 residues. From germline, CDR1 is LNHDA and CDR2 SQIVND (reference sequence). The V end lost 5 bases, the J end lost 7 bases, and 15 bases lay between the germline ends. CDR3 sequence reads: CASSPPTGGQPQHF. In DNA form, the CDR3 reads TGTGCCAGTAGTCCCCCAACAGGTGGACAGCCCCAGCATTTT.

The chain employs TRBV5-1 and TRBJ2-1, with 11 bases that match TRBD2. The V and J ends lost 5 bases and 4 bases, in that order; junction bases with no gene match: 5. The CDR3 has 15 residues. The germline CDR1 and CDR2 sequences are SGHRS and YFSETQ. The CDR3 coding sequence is TGCGCCAGCAGTTCCGGGACTAGCGGTTACAATGAGCAGTTCTTC. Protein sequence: CASSSGTSGYNEQFF.

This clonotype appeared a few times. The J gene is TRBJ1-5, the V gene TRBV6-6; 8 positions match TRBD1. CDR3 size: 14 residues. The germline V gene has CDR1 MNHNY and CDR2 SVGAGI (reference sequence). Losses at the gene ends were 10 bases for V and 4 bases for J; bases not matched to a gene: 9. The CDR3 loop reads CAIWTGSVNQPQHF. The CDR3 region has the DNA TGTGCCATCTGGACAGGGAGCGTTAATCAGCCCCAGCATTTT.